Listed here is a single TCR beta chain. Trimming stripped 6 bases from V and 5 bases from J, with 10 bases between. From germline, CDR1 is MNHEY and CDR2 SVGAGI. This CDR3 is 12 amino acids long. The data derive from a study of blood T cells in healthy people across ages. A second PCR of roughly 7 to 11 cycles used a sample-barcoded 5' primer and a J-beta primer mix. TCRdb analysed the 5' RACE reads with MiXCR anew, one entry per CDR3 protein. The table includes roughly 680,000 distinct CDR3 sequences, over 45% detected once. The sequence came from an older woman in good health. The sample taken for sequencing was blood. The chain links TRBV6-5 to TRBJ2-5; no clear D. The CDR3 spells CASSPPSETQYF. The CDR3 DNA follows: TGTGCCAGCAGCCCTCCCTCGGAGACCCAGTACTTC.